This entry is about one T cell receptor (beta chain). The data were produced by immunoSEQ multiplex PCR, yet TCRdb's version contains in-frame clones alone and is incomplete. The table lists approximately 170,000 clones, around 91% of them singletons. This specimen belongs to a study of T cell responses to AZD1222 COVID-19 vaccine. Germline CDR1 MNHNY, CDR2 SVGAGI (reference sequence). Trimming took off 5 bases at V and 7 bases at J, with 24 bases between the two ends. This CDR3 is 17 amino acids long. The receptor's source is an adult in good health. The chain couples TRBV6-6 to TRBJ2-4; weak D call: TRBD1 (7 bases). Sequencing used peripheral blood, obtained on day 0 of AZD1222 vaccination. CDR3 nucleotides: TGTGCCAGCAGTCCGAGGGGGCGGGGCGCAATTATGAACATTCAGTACTTC. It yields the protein CASSPRGRGAIMNIQYF.